This T cell receptor beta chain comes out of a study of blood T cell repertoires in COVID-19. Turning to the study itself: Whether acute or convalescent, the COVID-19 samples came from the United States, Italy and Spain. Nucleic acid was either cDNA or gDNA, and it came from T cells, B-cell-depleted T cells, or PBMCs.

Per the authors' pipeline: Counts of nucleated cells, estimated from reference gene primer amplification, were obtained. This table comes from immunoSEQ multiplex PCR, and its TCRdb copy is limited to in-frame clones, with some not included. That table furnishes V, J and clone size, whereas the DNA furnished D and trimming. The repertoire holds more than 45,000 clones, with 80% to 90% as singletons. The germline V and J ends were trimmed by 0 bases and 9 bases, with 6 bases remaining between them. This CDR3 has 11 residues. Per the germline V gene, CDR1 is DFQATT and CDR2 is SNEGSKA (reference sequence).

The sequence derives from a man older than 75 with acute or convalescent COVID-19. The source material was peripheral blood. This chain joins TRBV20-1 and TRBJ2-1; D call uncertain. CDR3 nucleotides: TGCAGTGCTAGAGACGTGAGTGAGCAGTTCTTC. Translated: CSARDVSEQFF.